A single sample is the source of the 15 T cell receptor beta chains below, sequenced in a study of T cells in Graves' hyperthyroidism and ophthalmopathy. RNA transcripts provided the source from which TCR beta CDR3 regions were amplified. The HTBI set primed first-round TCR CDR3 RT-PCR. TCRdb ran MiXCR on the multiplex PCR reads and lists one entry per CDR3 protein. The sample gives a few hundred thousand distinct CDR3 sequences, roughly 16% of which show up once; 3% to 4% is in the top ten. Sample: blood. These receptors all stem from a woman between 35 and 50 years old with Graves' ophthalmopathy.

The rearrangement uses TRBV7-8 and TRBJ2-2, with no clear D. V lost 3 bases and J lost 5, with 7 bases in between. The CDR3 totals 13 residues. The germline gives CDR1 SGHVS, CDR2 FQNEAQ. For the CDR3, the DNA is TGTGCCAGCAGCTTTTTGGAAACCGGGGAGCTGTTTTTT. Amino acid sequence: CASSFLETGELFF.

This clonotype was detected only a few times. J is TRBJ2-4 and V is TRBV12-3 or TRBV12-4; D might be TRBD2 (5 bases). This CDR3 contains 14 residues. The V end lost 3 bases, the J end lost 6 bases, and 12 bases lay between the germline ends. The CDR3 is CASSFGHGINIQYF. In DNA, the CDR3 is TGTGCCAGCAGTTTCGGGCACGGGATAAACATTCAGTACTTC.

In its sample, this clonotype was seen many times. The chain couples TRBV6-1 to TRBJ1-5; 8 nucleotides line up with TRBD1. Germline V gene lookup returns CDR1 MNHNS and CDR2 SASEGT. This CDR3 region has 14 residues. The ends lost 2 bases at V and 7 bases at J; junction bases unmatched: 4. The CDR3 DNA reads as TGTGCCAGCAGTGAACCGGACAGGGCACAGCCCCAGCATTTT. Its translation is CASSEPDRAQPQHF.

This clonotype came up many times. The chain is built from TRBV29-1 and TRBJ2-7; TRBD1 agrees at 11 bases. Germline-derived CDR1 and CDR2 are SQVTM and ANQGSEA. CDR3 length equals 15 residues. Germline trimming cut 2 bases from V and 5 bases from J; bases unmatched to any gene: 8. CDR3 nucleotide sequence: TGCAGCGTTGAAACCGGGACAGGGGGTTCGGACGAGCAGTACTTC. It translates to CSVETGTGGSDEQYF.

At least ten counts were recorded for this clonotype. The chain employs TRBV19 and TRBJ1-1; possibly TRBD1 for D (5 bases). V lost 3 bases to trimming and J lost 0 bases, with 8 bases between them. Germline assignment: CDR1 LNHDA and CDR2 SQIVND (reference sequence). This CDR3 is built from 14 residues. The CDR3 nucleotides are TGTGCCAGTAGTATTTCAGGGTTGAACACTGAAGCTTTCTTT. Amino acid sequence: CASSISGLNTEAFF.

The gene calls are TRBV12-3 or TRBV12-4 and TRBJ2-1; 9 bases line up with TRBD2. J lost 8 bases, V lost 10 bases, and 6 bases had no gene match. This CDR3 is 12 amino acids long. The CDR3 DNA follows: TGTGCCACCGGGACTAGCACCGATGAGCAGTTCTTC. Its translation: CATGTSTDEQFF.

This clonotype occurred many times. The V gene is TRBV5-1, the J gene TRBJ2-5, with D perhaps matching TRBD1 or TRBD2 (5 bases each). CDR3 size: 14 residues. Germline assignment: CDR1 SGHRS and CDR2 YFSETQ. Trimming left V 6 bases short and J 2 bases short, with 14 bases between. The DNA of the CDR3 is TGCGCCAGCAACCGGGACGGAAAACAAGAGACCCAGTACTTC. The encoded protein is CASNRDGKQETQYF.

This clonotype has ten or more counts. The chain combines TRBV6-1 with TRBJ1-1; no clear D gene. The CDR3 sequence is 14 residues long. Trimming removed 2 bases at V and 5 bases at J, with 12 bases between. Germline assignment: CDR1 MNHNS and CDR2 SASEGT. CDR3 sequence (DNA): TGTGCCAGCAGTGAAAAGGAGAGTGGAACTGAAGCTTTCTTT. It encodes CASSEKESGTEAFF.

The chain couples TRBV5-1 to TRBJ2-5; D is ambiguous. The CDR3 extends over 13 amino acids. Germline loops: CDR1 SGHRS, CDR2 YFSETQ. V lost 5 bases to trimming and J lost 1 base, with 9 bases between them. The CDR3, as DNA: TGCGCCAGCAGGCCGGATAGCCAAGAGACCCAGTACTTC. It encodes CASRPDSQETQYF.

This clonotype was seen a few times. V is TRBV20-1 and J is TRBJ2-1, with TRBD1 identical over 10 bases. The germline V gene has CDR1 DFQATT and CDR2 SNEGSKA (reference sequence). V lost 0 bases to trimming and J lost 8 bases; unmatched junction nucleotides: 7. This CDR3 comprises 15 residues. CDR3 DNA sequence: TGCAGTGCTAGAGATGAGGGACAGGGGTTGTATGAGCAGTTCTTC. This codes for CSARDEGQGLYEQFF.

The genes are TRBV27 and TRBJ2-5; 7 bases are shared with TRBD1. This CDR3 contains 17 residues. The V and J ends lost 6 bases and 4 bases, in that order; junction bases with no gene match: 17. The germline CDR1 and CDR2 sequences are MNHEY and SMNVEV (reference sequence). The CDR3 nucleotides read TGTGCCAGCAGGCAACAGGGGTATACGAGGATAGGAGAGACCCAGTACTTC. Translation gives CASRQQGYTRIGETQYF.

This clonotype has only a few counts. The rearrangement joins TRBV20-1 to TRBJ1-3; 8 positions agree with TRBD1. V lost 3 bases, J lost 3 bases, and 4 bases stayed unmatched. Germline CDR1 is DFQATT and CDR2 is SNEGSKA (reference sequence). This CDR3 is built from 14 residues. CDR3 sequence (DNA): TGCAGTGCTAGTCCCGGACAGGGTGGAAACACCATATATTTT. Protein sequence: CSASPGQGGNTIYF.

This clonotype appeared many times. Mismatch with germline at one junction end may stem from a read error. The chain joins TRBV7-7 to TRBJ2-5; 9 bases are shared with TRBD2. The CDR3 runs 14 residues. CDR1 and CDR2 from the germline V gene are SSHAT and FNYEAQ (reference sequence). Written as DNA, the CDR3 is TGTGCTAGCAGCTCCAGACTAGCGGCAGAGACCCAGTACTTC. Amino acids: CASSSRLAAETQYF.

On this clonotype itself: One base away lies a much larger clone, so this may be a sequencing read error. The CDR3 spells CATEGLLPNERLFF. The CDR3, as DNA: TGTGCCACAGAAGGGCTACTTCCTAATGAAAGACTGTTTTTT. The genes are TRBV2 and TRBJ1-4; no definite D call. CDR1 is SNHLY and CDR2 is FYNNEI in the germline V gene. The CDR3 length is 14 residues.

Worth noting for this clonotype: Being one base from a much bigger clone, this may be a read error. The chain is built from TRBV7-9 and TRBJ1-6; possibly TRBD1 for D (5 bases). CDR1 and CDR2 (germline): SEHNR, FQNEAQ (reference sequence). This CDR3 spans 13 amino acids. CDR3 protein: CTSTGGDNSPLHF. DNA for the CDR3: TGTACCAGCACCGGGGGGGATAATTCACCCCTCCACTTT.